The 27 T cell receptor beta chains below come from one sample, sequenced in a study of read filtering for tumor transcriptome and immune sequencing. The library was built from approximately 400 ng RNA with molecular barcoded adaptors for alpha/delta and beta/gamma chains. TCRdb itself ran the reads through MiXCR, one entry per CDR3 protein. The data hold 42,000 or so distinct CDR3 sequences, with around 15% observed a single time. Sequencing was carried out using a population of CD138-negative cells sorted from bone marrow. Every receptor here comes from a donor at least 40 years old with multiple myeloma.

The sample holds many counts of this clonotype. V and J are TRBV7-2 and TRBJ2-1, with 11 bases identical to TRBD2. The CDR3 runs to 15 residues. Looked up from germline, CDR1 is SGHTA and CDR2 is FQGNSA. V dropped 5 bases and J dropped 1; count of bases not matched to a gene: 1. The CDR3 sequence: CASSPSGRSYNEQFF. The CDR3 nucleotides read TGTGCCAGCAGCCCTAGCGGGAGGTCCTACAATGAGCAGTTCTTC.

This clonotype was observed many times. The chain is built from TRBV6-6 and TRBJ2-5, with TRBD2 identical over 7 bases. Germline-derived CDR1 and CDR2 are MNHNY and SVGAGI (reference sequence). The J segment lost 9 bases and the V segment lost 0 bases, leaving 13 bases of the junction unmatched. The CDR3 has 16 amino acids. The CDR3: CASSYSGGGEKKAQYF. The CDR3 DNA is TGTGCCAGCAGTTACTCGGGGGGGGGGGAGAAGAAGGCCCAGTACTTC.

This clonotype has a count of ten or more. This chain uses TRBV6-6 with TRBJ2-3, with unresolved D. The CDR3 covers 13 residues. Trimming pared 7 bases from V and 2 bases from J, leaving 10 bases between. From germline, CDR1 is MNHNY and CDR2 SVGAGI (reference sequence). The CDR3 DNA sequence: TGTGCCAGCACCACGCCATCCACAGATACGCAGTATTTT. This encodes CASTTPSTDTQYF.

This clonotype occurred many times. The rearrangement uses TRBV20-1 and TRBJ2-2, with D perhaps matching TRBD2 (6 bases). The CDR3 extends over 12 amino acids. Germline V gene data show CDR1 as DFQATT and CDR2 as SNEGSKA (reference sequence). The V end lost 6 bases, the J end lost 7 bases, and 12 bases lay between the germline ends. This CDR3 is CSASREIGELFF. The CDR3 region has the DNA TGCAGTGCAAGCCGGGAGATCGGGGAGCTGTTTTTT.

The genes are TRBV6-2 or TRBV6-3 and TRBJ2-7, with unresolved D. The CDR3 covers 12 residues. Trimming stripped 6 bases from V and 10 bases from J, with 16 bases between. CDR1 MNHEY and CDR2 SVGEGT come from the germline V gene. As DNA, the CDR3 is TGTGCCAGCAGGTCGCCTCTGGAACGTCAGTACTTC. This codes for CASRSPLERQYF.

This clonotype was picked up many times. The J gene is TRBJ2-2, the V gene TRBV5-6; D is perhaps TRBD1 (6 bases). The V gene lost 2 bases and the J gene lost 0 bases, with 8 bases spanning the gap. This CDR3 is built from 15 residues. Germline V gene data show CDR1 as SGHDT and CDR2 as YYEEEE. CDR3 amino acids: CASSFGTTNTGELFF. Written as DNA, the CDR3 is TGTGCCAGCAGCTTCGGGACAACGAACACCGGGGAGCTGTTTTTT.

This clonotype was observed many times. V gene TRBV29-1 combines with J gene TRBJ2-7, with D possibly being TRBD2 (6 bases). Trimming removed 3 bases from V and 4 bases from J, with 16 bases in between. Germline V gene sequence: CDR1 SQVTM, CDR2 ANQGSEA. The CDR3 is made up of 14 amino acids. Written as DNA, the CDR3 is TGCAGCGTTGAGACGGCCGGGGAGGATTACGAGCAGTACTTC. Translated, it gives CSVETAGEDYEQYF.

This clonotype has at least ten counts. The V call is TRBV7-9, the J call TRBJ1-1, with D perhaps matching TRBD1 (5 bases). V was pared by 2 bases and J by 1 base, with 17 bases between. The CDR3 length is 17 residues. Germline V lookup: CDR1 SEHNR, CDR2 FQNEAQ (reference sequence). CDR3 residues: CASSLPPGIGANTEAFF. CDR3 DNA sequence: TGTGCCAGCAGCTTACCCCCCGGGATAGGGGCGAACACTGAAGCTTTCTTT.

This clonotype appeared many times. This may come from a read error, since a much larger clone is one base off. V gene TRBV29-1 combines with J gene TRBJ2-1; D is unclear. Per germline, CDR1 SQVTM and CDR2 ANQGSEA. CDR3 length: 12 amino acids. The CDR3 DNA follows: TGCAGCGTTGACAGCTCCTACAATGGGCAGTTCTTC. This encodes CSVDSSYNGQFF.

The gene calls are TRBV19 and TRBJ1-5, with D tentatively TRBD1 (6 bases). This CDR3 is built from 14 residues. The V end lost 5 bases, the J end lost 3 bases, and 11 bases lay between the germline ends. Germline lookup yields CDR1 LNHDA and CDR2 SQIVND (reference sequence). CDR3 residues: CASSLQGSNQPQHF. CDR3 nucleotide sequence: TGTGCCAGTAGTCTACAGGGTTCCAATCAGCCCCAGCATTTT.

The sample holds many counts of this clonotype. The rearrangement uses TRBV6-5 and TRBJ1-1, with D maybe TRBD1 (6 bases). Germline V gene data show CDR1 as MNHEY and CDR2 as SVGAGI. The CDR3 contains 16 residues. V was shortened by 0 bases and J by 8 bases, with 19 bases between the two germline ends. CDR3 protein: CASSYSITGGRGEAFF. CDR3 nucleotide sequence: TGTGCCAGCAGTTACTCGATAACGGGGGGGCGCGGAGAAGCTTTCTTT.

This clonotype showed up many times. The CDR3 protein is CASSSLAGGLDTQYF. The CDR3 coding sequence is TGTGCCAGCAGCTCACTAGCGGGAGGTTTAGATACGCAGTATTTT. The chain joins TRBV11-2 to TRBJ2-3; 12 positions match TRBD2. Germline loops: CDR1 SGHAT, CDR2 FQNNGV. This CDR3 has 15 residues. The junction had 4 bases not matched to a gene; V was cut back by 4 bases and J by 5 bases. Full variable domain (outside the CDR3, taken from reference TRBV11-2 and TRBJ2-3): EAGVAQSPRYKIIEKRQSVAFWCNPISGHATLYWYQQILGQGPKLLIQFQNNGVVDDSQLPKDRFSAERLKGVDSTLKIQPAKLEDSAVYLCASSSLAGGLDTQYFGPGTRLTVL.

Only a few counts were recorded for this clonotype. V gene TRBV11-2 combines with J gene TRBJ2-5, with 7 bases lining up with TRBD2. Trimming at V came to 1 base and at J to 2 bases, leaving 4 bases not matched to a gene. This CDR3 is built from 15 residues. The germline gives CDR1 SGHAT, CDR2 FQNNGV. The DNA of the CDR3 is TGTGCCAGCAGCTTAGCTTTGGGACTACAAGAGACCCAGTACTTC. Residues: CASSLALGLQETQYF.

This clonotype has more than one count but fewer than ten. This chain joins TRBV20-1 and TRBJ2-5; perhaps TRBD1 as D (5 bases). CDR3 length: 15 residues. Germline CDR1 and CDR2: DFQATT and SNEGSKA (reference sequence). V lost 6 bases and J 1 base, leaving 18 bases between the germline ends. The CDR3 loop is CSALKPRQGQETQYF. The CDR3 coding sequence is TGCAGTGCCCTTAAACCGCGGCAGGGCCAAGAGACCCAGTACTTC.

Ten or more counts support this clonotype. The V and J genes are TRBV19 and TRBJ2-2; 10 nucleotides align to TRBD2. The germline gives CDR1 LNHDA, CDR2 SQIVND (reference sequence). This CDR3 has 17 amino acids. J was trimmed by 3 bases and V by 4 bases; bases with no gene match: 8. The CDR3 nucleotides are TGTGCCAGTAGTACCACCGGGACTAGCGTCTACACCGGGGAGCTGTTTTTT. It is translated as CASSTTGTSVYTGELFF.

This clonotype showed up many times. V gene TRBV15 combines with J gene TRBJ2-2; TRBD1 agrees at 7 bases. This CDR3 has 16 residues. The germline gives CDR1 LNHNV, CDR2 YYDKDF (reference sequence). V lost 0 bases, J lost 1 base, and 2 bases stayed unmatched. CDR3 sequence (DNA): TGTGCCACCAGCAGAGAGACAGGGAAGAACACCGGGGAGCTGTTTTTT. This codes for CATSRETGKNTGELFF.

This clonotype was observed many times. The gene calls are TRBV4-3 and TRBJ2-7; tentatively, D is TRBD1 (6 bases). V gave up 1 base and J gave up 3 bases, with 16 bases separating them. The CDR3 length is 16 residues. Germline CDR1 is LGHNA and CDR2 is YSLEER. The CDR3 region is CASSQVVSGRGYEQYF. CDR3 nucleotides: TGCGCCAGCAGCCAAGTAGTGTCGGGCAGGGGCTACGAGCAGTACTTC.

This clonotype occurred a few times. The gene calls are TRBV30 and TRBJ1-2; unclear D gene. The CDR3 loop spans 14 amino acids. Trimming removed 5 bases at V and 4 bases at J, with 17 bases between. Germline CDR1 reads GTSNPN; CDR2 reads SVGIG (reference sequence). The CDR3 sequence: CAWGRPGRPYGYTF. For the CDR3, the DNA is TGTGCCTGGGGTCGACCTGGACGGCCCTATGGCTACACCTTC.

This clonotype was counted between two and nine times. It is likely a read error, because the conserved phenylalanine at the end of the CDR3 is missing. The chain links TRBV24-1 to TRBJ2-5; no definite D call. V was clipped by 3 bases and J by 5 bases, with 12 bases between them. The CDR3 is 14 amino acids. Per the germline V gene, CDR1 is KGHDR and CDR2 is SFDVKD. The CDR3 bases are TGTGCCACCAGTGATGCTAACAGTGCGGAGACCCAGTACCTC. The encoded protein is CATSDANSAETQYL.

The rearrangement joins TRBV20-1 to TRBJ2-3; 10 bases agree with TRBD2. The J segment lost 4 bases and the V segment lost 3 bases, leaving 7 bases of the junction unmatched. The germline V gene has CDR1 DFQATT and CDR2 SNEGSKA (reference sequence). This CDR3 spans 15 amino acids. CDR3 protein: CSASLAGALADTQYF. As DNA, the CDR3 is TGCAGTGCTAGCCTAGCGGGAGCTCTCGCAGATACGCAGTATTTT.

This clonotype has ten or more counts. The chain has TRBV29-1 and TRBJ2-5; D not resolved. Germline V gene sequence: CDR1 SQVTM, CDR2 ANQGSEA. V gave up 8 bases and J gave up 4 bases, with 14 bases separating them. CDR3 length: 12 amino acids. Here the CDR3 DNA reads TGCAGCTCAATCTCAGAAACAGAGACCCAGTACTTC. Protein: CSSISETETQYF.

This clonotype was seen ten or more times. The chain links TRBV20-1 to TRBJ2-7, with 8 bases lining up with TRBD2. CDR1 and CDR2 from the germline V gene are DFQATT and SNEGSKA (reference sequence). The CDR3 extends over 13 amino acids. J was trimmed by 7 bases and V by 6 bases; bases with no gene match: 11. CDR3 loop: CSAGGRGAREQYF. The DNA for the CDR3 is TGCAGTGCGGGGGGGCGGGGGGCAAGGGAGCAGTACTTC.

This clonotype has a handful of counts. The V call is TRBV7-9, the J call TRBJ1-1; D not certain. The CDR3 contains 12 residues. Trimming took off 7 bases at V and 4 bases at J, with 10 bases between the two ends. In germline, CDR1 is SEHNR, CDR2 FQNEAQ (reference sequence). The CDR3 sequence is CASIAEGTEAFF. DNA for the CDR3: TGTGCCAGCATCGCCGAGGGCACTGAAGCTTTCTTT.

This clonotype occurred many times. The chain combines TRBV7-3 with TRBJ2-2, with D uncertain. The CDR3 loop spans 14 amino acids. Germline assignment: CDR1 SGHTA and CDR2 FQGTGA. Between the trimmed V and J ends, which lost 3 bases and 0 bases, there was a span of 5 bases. The CDR3 protein is CASSLLANTGELFF. The CDR3 region has the DNA TGTGCCAGCAGCTTGTTAGCGAACACCGGGGAGCTGTTTTTT.

This clonotype was seen ten or more times. The chain carries TRBV7-9 and TRBJ1-5; D is possibly TRBD1 (5 bases). Germline CDR1 SEHNR, CDR2 FQNEAQ (reference sequence). CDR3 size: 13 residues. V lost 3 bases to trimming and J lost 5 bases, with 8 bases between them. The CDR3 sequence: CASSLGTDQPQHF. Written as DNA, the CDR3 is TGTGCCAGCAGCTTGGGGACGGATCAGCCCCAGCATTTT.

This clonotype has ten or more counts. This chain links TRBV6-6 with TRBJ1-1; perhaps TRBD1 as D (5 bases). The germline V gene encodes CDR1 MNHNY and CDR2 SVGAGI (reference sequence). The CDR3 extends over 13 amino acids. V lost 6 bases and J lost 1, with 9 bases in between. The CDR3 loop reads CASSDGANTEAFF. DNA for the CDR3: TGTGCCAGCAGCGACGGGGCGAACACTGAAGCTTTCTTT.

This chain joins TRBV11-2 and TRBJ2-2; unclear D gene. V lost 3 bases, J lost 5 bases, and 7 bases lay in between. This CDR3 comprises 13 residues. Germline-derived CDR1 and CDR2 are SGHAT and FQNNGV. The chain's CDR3 is CASSFPLTGELFF. CDR3 nucleotides: TGTGCCAGCAGCTTCCCACTGACCGGGGAGCTGTTTTTT.